The 21 T cell receptor beta chains presented below share a single source sample, sequenced in a study of OX40 agonist ivuxolimab in advanced cancers. Generated by immunoSEQ multiplex PCR, the TCRdb table keeps only in-frame clones and is missing some. The sample holds 65,000 to 90,000 clones; roughly 85% are singletons and the top ten take 0.53%. Sequencing used CD4+ or CD8+ T cells sorted from blood, obtained in a trial of the OX40 agonist ivuxolimab. The receptors shown here come from an adult with an advanced solid tumor such as melanoma, head and neck, liver or kidney cancer.

The chain employs TRBV30 and TRBJ2-3; D gene unclear. Germline values: CDR1 GTSNPN, CDR2 SVGIG (reference sequence). The CDR3 loop spans 11 amino acids. V lost 3 bases and J lost 6, with 7 bases in between. The CDR3 DNA reads as TGTGCCTGGAGCCCCCGCGATACGCAGTATTTT. It yields the protein CAWSPRDTQYF.

This clone was seen once. The V and J genes are TRBV25-1 and TRBJ2-1; D may be TRBD1 (6 bases). V gave up 4 bases and J gave up 4 bases, with 8 bases separating them. Germline V gives CDR1 MGHDK, CDR2 SYGVNS. CDR3 length: 13 amino acids. CDR3: CASSGDTYNEQFF. The CDR3 DNA follows: TGTGCCAGCAGTGGGGACACGTACAATGAGCAGTTCTTC.

V and J are TRBV30 and TRBJ1-2; perhaps TRBD1 as D (6 bases). The CDR3 consists of 19 residues. V was shortened by 1 base and J by 0 bases, with 24 bases between the two germline ends. In germline, CDR1 is GTSNPN, CDR2 SVGIG (reference sequence). CDR3 amino acids: CAWSATPAIWTVANYGYTF. CDR3 DNA sequence: TGTGCCTGGAGTGCCACGCCGGCAATCTGGACAGTCGCTAACTATGGCTACACCTTC.

This clone was seen once. The rearrangement joins TRBV18 to TRBJ1-1; 7 nucleotides agree with TRBD1. The CDR3 has 13 residues. Trimming removed 8 bases from V and 1 base from J; junction bases left unmatched: 4. From germline, CDR1 is KGHSH and CDR2 LQKENI. The chain's CDR3 is CASTQGGNTEAFF. The CDR3 coding sequence is TGTGCCAGCACGCAGGGGGGGAACACTGAAGCTTTCTTT.

The chain carries TRBV6-6 and TRBJ2-3; 7 bases line up with TRBD2. The germline CDR1 and CDR2 sequences are MNHNY and SVGAGI (reference sequence). V dropped 5 bases and J dropped 0; count of bases not matched to a gene: 5. CDR3 size: 15 residues. The CDR3 region has the DNA TGTGCCAGCAGTGGCGGGGGTTCGAGCACAGATACGCAGTATTTT. This gives the protein CASSGGGSSTDTQYF.

The chain couples TRBV6-1 to TRBJ2-5; 8 bases are a match to TRBD2. The CDR3 is 15 amino acids. The ends lost 11 bases at V and 5 bases at J; junction bases unmatched: 16. Germline lookup yields CDR1 MNHNS and CDR2 SASEGT. CDR3 sequence: CAHRGGAGVPETQYF. The DNA of the CDR3 is TGTGCCCACCGGGGGGGAGCGGGAGTCCCGGAGACCCAGTACTTC.

This clone was seen a handful of times. The V and J genes are TRBV30 and TRBJ1-4; possibly TRBD1 for D (5 bases). The germline V and J ends were trimmed by 4 bases and 10 bases, with 19 bases remaining between them. CDR1 GTSNPN and CDR2 SVGIG come from the germline V gene (reference sequence). The CDR3 spans 14 residues. The CDR3, as DNA: TGTGCCTGGACAGGGAGCGGGGCTGTAGGAAAACTGTTTTTT. Its protein is CAWTGSGAVGKLFF.

This clone was seen more than once but under ten times. The V and J genes are TRBV23-1 and TRBJ1-5; 7 bases align to TRBD1. TRBV23-1 falls under the ORF class, with uncertain function. After removal of 4 bases from V and 6 bases from J, the junction contained 6 bases not matched to a gene. There are 14 residues in the CDR3. The CDR3 spells CASSPQGGGQPQHF. The CDR3, as DNA: TGCGCCAGCAGTCCCCAGGGGGGGGGTCAGCCCCAGCATTTT.

This clone was seen a single time. The rearrangement links TRBV19 to TRBJ2-7; 10 bases are a match to TRBD2. Germline values: CDR1 LNHDA, CDR2 SQIVND (reference sequence). The trim removed 1 base at V and 0 bases at J, leaving 3 bases unmatched. The CDR3 loop spans 16 amino acids. The CDR3 coding sequence is TGTGCCAGTAGTATAGGTAGCGGGAGGTCCTCCTACGAGCAGTACTTC. It translates to CASSIGSGRSSYEQYF.

The rearrangement uses TRBV10-2 and TRBJ2-7; no definite D call. The germline V gene encodes CDR1 WSHSY and CDR2 SAAADI. The ends were cut back, 2 bases at V and 3 bases at J, with 8 bases in the middle. This CDR3 comprises 13 residues. The CDR3 bases are TGCGCCAGCAGTGAGATAACATTCTACGAGCAGTACTTC. Its protein product is CASSEITFYEQYF.

The chain recombines TRBV7-3 with TRBJ1-1; D call uncertain. This CDR3 is 14 amino acids long. Germline CDR1 is SGHTA and CDR2 is FQGTGA. V lost 1 base to trimming and J lost 1 base, with 7 bases between them. The chain's CDR3 is CASSLRPANTEAFF. The DNA of the CDR3 is TGTGCCAGCAGCTTAAGGCCGGCGAACACTGAAGCTTTCTTT.

V gene TRBV10-3 combines with J gene TRBJ1-1; no firm D call. The germline V and J ends were trimmed by 4 bases and 7 bases, with 13 bases remaining between them. Germline V gene data show CDR1 as ENHRY and CDR2 as SYGVKD. The CDR3 has 13 residues. The CDR3 here is CAISGAAVGEAFF. The CDR3 DNA follows: TGTGCCATCAGTGGGGCGGCAGTCGGTGAAGCTTTCTTT.

J is TRBJ2-3 and V is TRBV7-2; 8 positions agree with TRBD2. The CDR3 loop spans 14 amino acids. Germline V CDR1 and CDR2: SGHTA, FQGNSA. The J segment lost 4 bases and the V segment lost 3 bases, leaving 3 bases of the junction unmatched. DNA of the CDR3: TGTGCCAGCAGCTTCGGACTAGCCGCAGATACGCAGTATTTT. This codes for CASSFGLAADTQYF.

The chain is built from TRBV2 and TRBJ1-1; no definite D call. Germline CDR1 and CDR2: SNHLY and FYNNEI. Trimming cost V 8 bases and J 1 base, with 8 bases left between them. This CDR3 comprises 12 residues. In DNA form, the CDR3 reads TGTGCCAGCGGACGAGGGAACACTGAAGCTTTCTTT. This gives the protein CASGRGNTEAFF.

The V gene is TRBV2, the J gene TRBJ2-1, with D possibly TRBD1 on 6 matching bases. Germline assignment: CDR1 SNHLY and CDR2 FYNNEI. This CDR3 is built from 14 residues. The V end lost 8 bases, the J end lost 0 bases, and 11 bases lay between the germline ends. The CDR3 region is CASGGSSSYNEQFF. CDR3 nucleotide sequence: TGTGCCAGCGGGGGCTCTAGCTCCTACAATGAGCAGTTCTTC.

V gene TRBV6-1 combines with J gene TRBJ2-5, with 7 bases that match TRBD1. The CDR3 sequence is 14 residues long. Germline-derived CDR1 and CDR2 are MNHNS and SASEGT. Trimming at V came to 6 bases and at J to 2 bases, leaving 6 bases not matched to a gene. The CDR3 loop reads CASRRTGSQETQYF. CDR3 DNA: TGTGCCAGCAGAAGGACAGGTTCTCAAGAGACCCAGTACTTC.

The chain combines TRBV29-1 with TRBJ1-2; D is perhaps TRBD1 (5 bases). Germline-derived CDR1 and CDR2 are SQVTM and ANQGSEA. The CDR3 is made up of 13 amino acids. V was clipped by 4 bases and J by 3 bases, with 12 bases between them. The CDR3 here is CSVGLQGDYGYTF. The CDR3 region has the DNA TGCAGCGTTGGACTTCAGGGAGACTATGGCTACACCTTC.

This chain joins TRBV19 and TRBJ2-1; possibly TRBD2 for D (5 bases). Germline CDR1 reads LNHDA; CDR2 reads SQIVND (reference sequence). V shed 4 bases and J shed 9 bases, with 10 bases lying between them. The CDR3 runs 12 residues. The CDR3 loop reads CASSNLAAEQFF. The CDR3 DNA follows: TGTGCCAGTAGTAACCTAGCAGCTGAGCAGTTCTTC.

This chain uses TRBV6-5 with TRBJ2-1, with TRBD2 as a possible D gene (6 bases). The CDR3 sequence is 15 residues long. Looked up from germline, CDR1 is MNHEY and CDR2 is SVGAGI. V was clipped by 5 bases and J by 2 bases, with 13 bases between them. CDR3 region: CASSRSWTTYNEQFF. Written as DNA, the CDR3 is TGTGCCAGCAGTCGTTCCTGGACTACCTACAATGAGCAGTTCTTC.

A single count supports this clone. The chain links TRBV28 to TRBJ2-5; TRBD2 aligns across 12 bases. The DNA end lines up better with TRBJ2-7; the J call may be wrong. Germline values: CDR1 MDHEN, CDR2 SYDVKM. The CDR3 covers 15 residues. The CDR3 DNA follows: TGTGCCAGCAGTCCACGACTAGCGGGAGTGGGCGAGCAGTACTTC. Amino acid sequence: CASSPRLAGVGEQYF.

This chain joins TRBV4-1 and TRBJ1-2, with a tentative D call TRBD1 (5 bases). Germline CDR1 MGHRA, CDR2 YSYEKL. This CDR3 comprises 15 residues. Trimming shortened V by 2 bases and J by 4 bases, and 14 bases separated the two germline ends. The CDR3 reads CASSQREWGRYGYTF. As DNA, the CDR3 is TGCGCCAGCAGCCAAAGAGAGTGGGGCCGCTATGGCTACACCTTC.